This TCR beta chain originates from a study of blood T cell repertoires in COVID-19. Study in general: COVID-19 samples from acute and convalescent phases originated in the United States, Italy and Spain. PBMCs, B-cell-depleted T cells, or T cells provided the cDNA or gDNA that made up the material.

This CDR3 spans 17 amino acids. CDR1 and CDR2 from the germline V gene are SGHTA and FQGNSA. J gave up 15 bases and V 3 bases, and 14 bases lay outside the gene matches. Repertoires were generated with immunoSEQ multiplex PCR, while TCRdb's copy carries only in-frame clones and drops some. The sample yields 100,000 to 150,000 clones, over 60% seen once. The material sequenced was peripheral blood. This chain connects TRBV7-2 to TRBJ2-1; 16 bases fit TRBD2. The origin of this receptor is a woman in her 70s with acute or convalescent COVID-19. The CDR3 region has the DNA TGTGCCAGCAGCTTTTACCCCGGGACTAGCGGGGGGGTATCGGTGTTCTTC. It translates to CASSFYPGTSGGVSVFF.